The source of this T cell receptor (beta chain) is a study of cytotoxic CD8 clonotypes in ibrutinib-treated CLL. Across the whole study: Of a cohort that held 11 relapsed/refractory and some 14 treatment-naive patients, around 17 were IGHV unmutated. Median treatment time before response sampling was 12 months, range 6 to 36. Per sample, productive templates averaged approximately 260,000 and productive rearrangements averaged approximately 92,000.

Assay: immunoSEQ multiplex PCR; the TCRdb copy retains only in-frame clones and omits some. The sample contains about 49,000 clones, 60% to 80% of which appear only once. This clone was found once. Its specificity is not known. Study observations and caveats: Patients had baseline clonality above age-matched healthy donors, and this clonality moved with circulating CD8+ T-cell counts.

The CDR3 has 13 residues. The germline gives CDR1 GTSNPN, CDR2 SVGIG (reference sequence). Deletions cut 5 bases from V and 1 base from J, with 11 bases between. Sequenced here: PBMCs, sampled after 12 months of ibrutinib treatment. The receptor comes from a human donor with chronic lymphocytic leukemia. This chain connects TRBV30 to TRBJ1-1; D remains unclear. CDR3 nucleotide sequence: TGTGCCTGGTGCGGCACGGCGAACACTGAAGCTTTCTTT. This sequence encodes CAWCGTANTEAFF.